This T cell receptor (beta chain) is drawn from a study of cytomegalovirus exposure and HLA in healthy donors (dated by TCRdb to the late 2010s). Notes on the research overall: An earlier analysis of approximately 640 of the donors reported about 250 Gb of sequence data and some 120 million unique TCR beta sequences from about 179 million T cells. About 280 gigabases of sequencing data and tens of millions of unique TCR sequences were included in an early release covering 500 to 750 HLA-typed donors. Among the roughly 400 genotyped donors, approximately 77% belonged to the genetic ancestry cluster associated with self-reported Caucasian donors. The aim of the study was to test whether cataloging public T cell receptors could identify signatures of past pathogen exposure. The study used immunosequencing to profile the T cell repertoires of approximately 630 subjects and linked those repertoires to cytomegalovirus serostatus. In addition to the first cohort of 650 to 750 subjects, a separate validation cohort of 120 different subjects was used. To predict cytomegalovirus infection status, the study combined high-throughput TCR immunosequencing, statistical association of individual TCRs with disease status, and machine learning. In a later analysis, previously published TCR beta repertoires from fewer than 750 donors were re-analyzed and high-resolution HLA genotyping was added so that TCR occurrence patterns could be studied. The later analysis used no new phenotypic data to find candidate immune exposures, relying instead on TCR beta sequences and their occurrence across donors. An earlier analysis of 587 of the donors used high-throughput TCR beta sequencing to judge whether each TCR beta V gene segment behaved as functional or pseudogenic. Donor age, sex, ethnicity and CMV serostatus were collected together with the repertoire data. Genome-wide SNP genotypes for about three fifths of the roughly 670 donors were used in a later genetic analysis, which treated that subset as a discovery cohort. Every discovery cohort repertoire had been produced on one sequencing platform. HLA typing included class I and class II loci at four-digit resolution. The number of donors typed differed by locus, with 629-630 for A, B, C, DRB1 and DQB1, around 500 for DQA1, 600 to 610 for DPA1, and around 450 for DPB1. Roughly 5 DR-DQ haplotypes were handled as single units for association and clustering, since linkage in the cohort was strong. Among over 350 genotyped donors of the cohort, an average of approximately 240,000 unique TCR beta nucleotide sequences were sequenced per donor, roughly a sixth of them non-productive. What the study reported, not specific to this receptor: A few of the identified cytomegalovirus-associated TCR beta chains were confirmed in vitro to be specific for cytomegalovirus antigens. A further reported finding was that TCR beta sequences accurately predicted the HLA-A and HLA-B alleles for most subjects in the first cohort. According to the authors, the approach could potentially be generalized to other disease states and immunological phenotypes. Assigning TCR associations to individual alleles was difficult when HLA alleles, especially DR and DQ, strongly co-occurred. A later analysis reported that several top co-occurrence clusters appeared linked to parvovirus B19, influenza, CMV and Epstein-Barr virus. Most CMV-associated TCR beta chains appeared to be HLA-restricted in a later analysis, and the HLA associations seemed to be driven largely by CMV exposure. While some public TCRs were present in many individuals, most TCR sequences turned up only very rarely across donors. Sequencing depth was assumed to be roughly uniform across donors in the presence/absence analyses, though that assumption may not hold. According to a later genetic analysis, donors in an Asian-associated ancestry cluster had fewer N-insertions in productive TCRs than the approximately 630-donor mean. An earlier analysis of some 560 of the donors showed that most TCR beta V segments appeared in productive rearrangements either about 90% or about 30% of the time, which broadly matched IMGT annotations. Correlated functional status among segregating V segments might reflect linkage disequilibrium, but an unknown experimental factor could not be ruled out. For the cohort, immune exposure information was limited to CMV serostatus. The sequencing pipeline was judged likely to have produced a cluster of highly shared sequence variants as a technical artifact. Because HLA typing was missing for some donors at each locus, association tests included only the typed subset. In this cohort, only TCR beta chains were sequenced, and detectable features were limited by the absence of alpha or paired-chain data. Compared with equally common non-associated chains, HLA-associated TCR beta chains in a later analysis were more clonally expanded and had lower generation probabilities. In both the original and validation cohorts, the classifier was reported to diagnose cytomegalovirus status with high specificity and sensitivity. A later analysis found that TCR association rates varied across HLA loci, with DRB1 alleles showing the most associated TCRs and HLA-C alleles the fewest. Specific HLA alleles were associated with 15,000 to 20,000 TCR beta sequences at a false discovery rate of 0.05 in a later analysis. The study listed 164 TCR beta chains as associated with cytomegalovirus. In a later genetic analysis, a missense DCLRE1C variant was associated with V-gene and J-gene trimming of TCR beta chains, and the association was replicated in an independent cohort. Because counts were too low, about 18 rarely observed V segments, including chromosome 9 orphons, were excluded from the earlier analysis of 500 to 700 of the donors.

The protocol used for the library was the immunoSEQ multiplex PCR assay. For the multiplex PCR, a mixture combining 60 forward primers for TCR Vbeta segments and 13 reverse primers for TCR Jbeta segments was used. Amplification of the CDR3 region of rearranged TCR beta genes was performed with a multiplex PCR assay on genomic DNA. The Illumina HiSeq System was used to sequence the amplified TCR beta libraries as 87-base-pair reads. Concerning the study's data processing: A later analysis tallied roughly 80 million unique TCR beta chains across the 666 repertoires, and about 10 million of those chains were shared by two or more donors. To remove PCR and sequencing errors, raw reads were error-corrected and collapsed into unique sequences using a nearest-neighbor algorithm that merged closely related sequences. V, D and J gene segments were assigned by aligning CDR3 sequences to IMGT reference sequences. For a sequence to be retained, a match of at least six nucleotides was required to both a V gene segment and a J gene segment. A rearrangement was called productive if the CDR3 had no stop codons and remained in frame with V and J, and every other rearrangement was called non-productive. CDR3 was defined according to IMGT convention as the region running from the second conserved V-encoded cysteine to the conserved J-encoded phenylalanine. In an earlier analysis of around 540 of the donors, sequences lacking an unambiguous match to a single V gene segment were excluded. An earlier analysis of 500 to 700 of the donors classified V segments as functional when productive rearrangements were above 56.7% and as segregating when the standard deviation between donors was above 5%. A statistical classification framework was built for diagnosing cytomegalovirus status from the catalog of TCR beta chain sequences. A later analysis assigned V and J genes by comparing TCR nucleotide sequences with IMGT/GENE-DB human TR gene sequences. In a later analysis, CDR3 sequences and most-parsimonious VDJ recombination scenarios were assigned using the TCRdist pipeline. In a later analysis, each TCR beta chain was defined by its CDR3 amino acid sequence together with its V-gene family, and reads without a unique V-gene family were excluded. To address suspected cross-contamination and a sequencing artifact, a later analysis removed a few hundred highly shared, low-generation-probability nucleotide sequences. In a later analysis, a clonal expansion index for each public chain was calculated from normalized within-repertoire ranks of inferred template counts. In a later analysis, generation probabilities were computed with a VDJ recombination model fitted to out-of-frame rearrangements, and the resulting probabilities were checked against IGoR. Hypergeometric tests were used in a later analysis to score TCR-TCR, TCR-HLA and TCR-CMV co-occurrence, with a repertoire-size bias correction applied to the TCR pairs. False discovery rates were estimated in a later analysis by permuting HLA or CMV assignments 20 times. A later analysis grouped co-occurring TCRs with DBSCAN, adding TCRdist sequence similarity when clustering within HLA-allele-positive subsets. Repertoires with fewer than 30,000 or more than 120,000 public chains were left out of co-occurrence clustering, as were about five repertoires with anomalous nucleotide sharing. TCRdb provides this immuneACCESS table in a form limited to in-frame rearrangements. Some clones are lacking; in checked studies, under half of them reflect an unresolved V gene, and why the rest are absent is not known. V, J and clone size are taken as reported in that table, and D and trimming were inferred from the DNA itself. The sample table shows approximately 100,000 clones, and roughly 70% are seen once. The ten most abundant clones make up 5.4% of the sample.

The cohort consisted of more than 650 healthy bone marrow donors. At the time of sampling, every cohort member was nominally healthy, though immune exposures that went unrecorded were likely present. The donor was CMV seropositive and belonged to the group of some 290 seropositive cohort members. A peripheral blood sample was provided by each donor, and peripheral blood mononuclear cells were used for TCR beta sequencing. Genomic DNA extraction from the blood cell samples was performed with the Qiagen DNeasy Blood Extraction Kit. A remark on this clone: Its antigen is not yet known. Base qualities are missing; no much larger clone stands one base away.

The sequenced material came from PBMCs. The receptor's source is a woman in her 70s in good health and CMV-seropositive.

The CDR3 region reads CASSLSGSDTQYF. At the DNA level, the sequence is TGTGCCAGCAGCTTGTCAGGGTCAGATACGCAGTATTTT. The chain is made from TRBV5-8 and TRBJ2-3; 5 matching bases give a weak D call of TRBD1. V gives up 1 base and J gives up 4 bases, and the segment between their germline ends measures 7 bases. The CDR3 measures 13 amino acids from cysteine to phenylalanine. Only the CDR3 portion is preserved as DNA: 39 bases, with reading frame beginning at the first base. CDR1 and CDR2, looked up from the germline V gene, are SGHTS and YDEGEE.